This T cell receptor beta chain came from a study of T cell responses to AZD1222 COVID-19 vaccine. Study background: Combined were second doses at about 4 or about 12 weeks. Whole-study results and caveats: CD4 TCRs associated with vaccination spanned spike, dominating at 160-218 and 743-854. Of the AZD1222 recipients, only 5 or 6 were seropositive at baseline. White British people made up most donors, females outnumbered males, and clonal diversity was possibly underestimated.

Per the germline V gene, CDR1 is SEHNR and CDR2 is FQNEAQ (reference sequence). The CDR3 is 15 amino acids. J was trimmed by 2 bases and V by 6 bases; bases with no gene match: 4. Points on this clone: Its antigen is currently unknown. Distinct nucleotide sequences in the sample also encode this CDR3.

Clones were read by immunoSEQ multiplex PCR, and TCRdb kept only the in-frame ones, dropping some. The sample yields fewer than 100,000 clones, roughly 92% seen once. This sequence was found in an adult in good health. This chain uses TRBV7-9 with TRBJ2-1; TRBD2 matches at 10 bases. The sample in question was peripheral blood, obtained on day 0 of AZD1222 vaccination. In DNA, the CDR3 is TGTGCCAGCAGTCGGACTAGCGGACCCTACAATGAGCAGTTCTTC. Its translation: CASSRTSGPYNEQFF.